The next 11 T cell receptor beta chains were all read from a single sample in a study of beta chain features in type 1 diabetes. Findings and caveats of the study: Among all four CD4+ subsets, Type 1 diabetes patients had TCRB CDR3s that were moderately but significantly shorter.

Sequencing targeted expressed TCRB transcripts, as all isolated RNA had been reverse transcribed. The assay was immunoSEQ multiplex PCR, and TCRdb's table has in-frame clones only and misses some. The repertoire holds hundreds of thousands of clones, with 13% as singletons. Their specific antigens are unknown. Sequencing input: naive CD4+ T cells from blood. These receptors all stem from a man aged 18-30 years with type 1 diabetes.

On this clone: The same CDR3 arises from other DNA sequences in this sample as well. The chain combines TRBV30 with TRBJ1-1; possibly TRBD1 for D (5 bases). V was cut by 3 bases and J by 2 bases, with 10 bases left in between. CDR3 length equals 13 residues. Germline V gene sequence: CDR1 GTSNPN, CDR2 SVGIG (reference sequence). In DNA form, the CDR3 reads TGTGCCTGGAGAATCGGGGGAAACACTGAAGCTTTCTTT. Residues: CAWRIGGNTEAFF.

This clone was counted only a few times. The CDR3 loop reads CASSQSGSRGSNQPQHF. CDR3 sequence (DNA): TGCGCCAGCAGTCAATCTGGGAGTAGAGGTTCAAATCAGCCCCAGCATTTT. V is TRBV23-1 and J is TRBJ1-5; D is uncertain. TRBV23-1 is classed as an ORF, of uncertain function. CDR3 length: 17 residues. Trimming removed 0 bases from V and 4 bases from J, with 16 bases in between.

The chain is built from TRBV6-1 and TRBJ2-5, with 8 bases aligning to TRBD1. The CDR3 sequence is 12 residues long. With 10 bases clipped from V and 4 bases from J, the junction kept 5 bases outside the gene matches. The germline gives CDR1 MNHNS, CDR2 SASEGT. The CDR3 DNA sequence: TGTGCCACGGACAGGGTCGTAGAGACCCAGTACTTC. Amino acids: CATDRVVETQYF.

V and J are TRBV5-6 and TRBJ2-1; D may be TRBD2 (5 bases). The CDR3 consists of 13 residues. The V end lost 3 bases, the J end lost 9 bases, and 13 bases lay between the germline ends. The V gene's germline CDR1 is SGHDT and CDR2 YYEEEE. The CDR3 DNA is TGTGCCAGCAGCTCCGGGATTGCGGGTGAGCAGTTCTTC. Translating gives CASSSGIAGEQFF.

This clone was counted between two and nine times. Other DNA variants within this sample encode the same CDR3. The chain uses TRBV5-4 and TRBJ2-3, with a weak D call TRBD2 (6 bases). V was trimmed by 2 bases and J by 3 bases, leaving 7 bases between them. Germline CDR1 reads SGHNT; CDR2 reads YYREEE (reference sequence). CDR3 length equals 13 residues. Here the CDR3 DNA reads TGTGCCAGCAGCTTCGGGGGAACAGATACGCAGTATTTT. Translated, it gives CASSFGGTDTQYF.

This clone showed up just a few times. Here the CDR3 DNA reads TGTGCCAGCAGCCAAGATGTGCCCAGCTCTGGAAACACCATATATTTT. This encodes CASSQDVPSSGNTIYF. The genes are TRBV4-2 and TRBJ1-3; D remains ambiguous. Germline CDR1 LGHNA, CDR2 YNFKEQ. V was shortened by 0 bases and J by 0 bases, with 9 bases between the two germline ends. This CDR3 has 16 residues.

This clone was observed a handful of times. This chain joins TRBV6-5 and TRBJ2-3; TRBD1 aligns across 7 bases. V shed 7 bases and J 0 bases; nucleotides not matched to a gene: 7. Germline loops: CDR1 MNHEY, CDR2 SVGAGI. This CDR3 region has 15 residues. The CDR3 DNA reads TGTGCCAGCACCCTAGGGACAGCGAGCACAGATACGCAGTATTTT. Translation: CASTLGTASTDTQYF.

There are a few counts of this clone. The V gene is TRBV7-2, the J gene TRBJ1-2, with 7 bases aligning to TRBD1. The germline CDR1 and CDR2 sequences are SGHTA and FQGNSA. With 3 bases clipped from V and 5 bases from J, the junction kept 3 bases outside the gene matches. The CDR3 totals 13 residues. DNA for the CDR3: TGTGCCAGCAGCTTGGGGACAGAGTATGGCTACACCTTC. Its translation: CASSLGTEYGYTF. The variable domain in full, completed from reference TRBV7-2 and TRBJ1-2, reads GAGVSQSPSNKVTEKGKDVELRCDPISGHTALYWYRQSLGQGLEFLIYFQGNSAPDKSGLPSDRFSAERTGGSVSTLTIQRTQQEDSAVYLCASSLGTEYGYTFGSGTRLTVV.

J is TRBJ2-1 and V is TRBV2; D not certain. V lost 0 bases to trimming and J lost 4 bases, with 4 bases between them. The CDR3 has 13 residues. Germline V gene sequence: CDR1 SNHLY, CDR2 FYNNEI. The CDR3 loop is CASSEALYNEQFF. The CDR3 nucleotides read TGTGCCAGCAGTGAAGCGCTTTACAATGAGCAGTTCTTC. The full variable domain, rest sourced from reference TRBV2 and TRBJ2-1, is EPEVTQTPSHQVTQMGQEVILRCVPISNHLYFYWYRQILGQKVEFLVSFYNNEISEKSEIFDDQFSVERPDGSNFTLKIRSTKLEDSAMYFCASSEALYNEQFFGPGTRLTVL.

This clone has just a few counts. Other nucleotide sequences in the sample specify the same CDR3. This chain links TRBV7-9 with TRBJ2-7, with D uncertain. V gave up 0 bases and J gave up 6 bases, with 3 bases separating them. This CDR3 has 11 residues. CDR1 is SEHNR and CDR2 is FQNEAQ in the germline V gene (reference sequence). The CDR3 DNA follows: TGTGCCAGCAGCTTAGCGCTCGAGCAGTACTTC. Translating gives CASSLALEQYF.

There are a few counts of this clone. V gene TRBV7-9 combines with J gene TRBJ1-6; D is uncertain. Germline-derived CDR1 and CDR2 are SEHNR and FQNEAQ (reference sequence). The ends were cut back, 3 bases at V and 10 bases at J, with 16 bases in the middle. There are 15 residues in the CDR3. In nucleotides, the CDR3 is TGTGCCAGCAGCTTGGCGGCGGCGGAGCAATCACCCCTCCACTTT. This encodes CASSLAAAEQSPLHF.